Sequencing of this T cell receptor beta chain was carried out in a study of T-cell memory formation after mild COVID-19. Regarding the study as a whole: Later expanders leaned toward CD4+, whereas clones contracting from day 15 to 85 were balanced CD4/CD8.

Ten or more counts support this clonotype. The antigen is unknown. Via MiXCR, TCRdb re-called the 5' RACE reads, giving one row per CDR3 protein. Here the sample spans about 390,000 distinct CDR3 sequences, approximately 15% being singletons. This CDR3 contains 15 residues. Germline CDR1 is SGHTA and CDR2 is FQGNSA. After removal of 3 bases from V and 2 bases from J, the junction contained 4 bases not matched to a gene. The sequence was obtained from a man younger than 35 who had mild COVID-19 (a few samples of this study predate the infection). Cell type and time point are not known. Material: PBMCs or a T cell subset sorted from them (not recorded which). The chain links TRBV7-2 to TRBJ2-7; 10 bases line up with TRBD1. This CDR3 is CASSFAGTGAYEQYF. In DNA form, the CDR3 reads TGTGCCAGCAGCTTCGCCGGGACAGGGGCCTACGAGCAGTACTTC.